A selection of T cell receptor beta chains follows, all from one sample in a study of long-term antiretroviral therapy in people with HIV. The data were produced by immunoSEQ multiplex PCR, yet TCRdb's version contains in-frame clones alone and is incomplete. The data show about 25,000 clones, approximately 76% seen once. The input for sequencing was unsorted PBMCs, taken 1.1 years before starting antiretroviral therapy. The receptors come from a woman aged 40 to 50 with HIV. CDR3s include the opening cysteine and the closing phenylalanine or tryptophan. D genes are given only for firm matches. Clone size is given for some rows only: seen once, a few or many times, or a class if the clone is expanded.

clone size	D gene	V gene	J gene	CDR3 protein	CDR3 DNA
once	TRBD2	TRBV11-1	TRBJ2-5	CASSLGLAEETQYF	TGTGCCAGCAGCTTGGGACTAGCGGAAGAGACCCAGTACTTC
.	.	TRBV5-6	TRBJ2-7	CASSLGRSHEQYF	TGTGCCAGCAGCTTGGGGAGGTCCCACGAGCAGTACTTC
.	.	TRBV19	TRBJ2-7	CASSEGQWGEQYF	TGTGCCAGTAGTGAGGGACAATGGGGCGAGCAGTACTTC
few	.	TRBV4-1	TRBJ2-3	CASSQDSGTDTQYF	TGCGCCAGCAGCCAAGATAGTGGCACAGATACGCAGTATTTT
.	.	TRBV29-1	TRBJ2-1	CSVHMTSSYNEQFF	TGCAGCGTTCACATGACTAGCTCCTACAATGAGCAGTTCTTC
.	TRBD2	TRBV27	TRBJ2-1	CASSFVAGGVYNEQFF	TGTGCCAGCAGTTTTGTCGCGGGAGGAGTTTACAATGAGCAGTTCTTC
.	TRBD2	TRBV19	TRBJ2-1	CASILKTSEIPHEQFF	TGTGCCAGTATCTTAAAGACTAGCGAGATACCCCATGAGCAGTTCTTC
.	.	TRBV6-5	TRBJ1-2	CASSYSRGGSYGYTF	TGTGCCAGCAGTTACTCGAGGGGGGGATCCTATGGCTACACCTTC
.	.	TRBV11-2	TRBJ2-1	CASSFPGFHYEQFF	TGTGCCAGCAGCTTCCCAGGGTTTCACTATGAGCAGTTCTTC
.	.	TRBV14	TRBJ2-1	CASRHSSSYNEQFF	TGTGCCAGCAGGCACTCTAGCTCCTACAATGAGCAGTTCTTC
few	TRBD1	TRBV11-2	TRBJ1-2	CASSLRIGQGANYGYTF	TGTGCCAGCAGCTTAAGGATCGGACAGGGGGCGAACTATGGCTACACCTTC
.	TRBD2	TRBV7-8	TRBJ2-5	CASSSSGTSNKETQYF	TGTGCCAGCAGTTCATCCGGGACTAGCAATAAGGAGACCCAGTACTTC
.	.	TRBV29-1	TRBJ1-1	CSVEDLRGTEAFF	TGCAGCGTTGAAGATCTTCGGGGGACTGAAGCTTTCTTT
.	.	TRBV5-1	TRBJ2-7	CASSLPGTYEQYF	TGCGCCAGCAGCTTGCCAGGAACGTACGAGCAGTACTTC
.	.	TRBV6-6	TRBJ2-4	CASTLSSPGPKNIQYF	TGTGCCAGCACGCTGTCTTCCCCAGGCCCCAAAAACATTCAGTACTTC
once	.	TRBV7-7	TRBJ2-6	CASSLGSSGANVLTF	TGTGCCAGCAGCCTCGGGAGCTCTGGGGCCAACGTCCTGACTTTC
.	.	TRBV5-5	TRBJ1-1	CASSLHTEAFF	TGTGCCAGCAGCTTGCACACTGAAGCTTTCTTT
.	TRBD1	TRBV9	TRBJ1-2	CASSLGQEGYTF	TGTGCCAGCAGCCTAGGACAGGAGGGCTACACCTTC
.	.	TRBV11-2	TRBJ1-6	CASSPGVQGGRSPLHF	TGTGCCAGCAGCCCTGGGGTACAGGGAGGTCGGTCACCCCTCCACTTT
.	.	TRBV5-1	TRBJ2-3	CASSLGQGSTDTQYF	TGCGCCAGCAGCTTAGGCCAAGGGAGCACAGATACGCAGTATTTT
.	.	TRBV6-5	TRBJ1-5	CASRGRGNQPQHF	TGTGCCAGCAGGGGACGAGGGAATCAGCCCCAGCATTTT
.	.	TRBV10-1	TRBJ1-5	CASSETNQPQHF	TGCGCCAGCAGTGAGACGAATCAGCCCCAGCATTTT
.	.	TRBV4-3	TRBJ1-1	CASSQDFERNTEAFF	TGCGCCAGCAGCCAAGATTTCGAGAGGAACACTGAAGCTTTCTTT
.	.	TRBV6-6	TRBJ2-3	CASSYSVADTQYF	TGTGCCAGCAGTTACTCCGTCGCAGATACGCAGTATTTT
once	.	TRBV7-9	TRBJ2-6	CASSLVSSGANVLTF	TGTGCCAGCAGCTTAGTGAGCTCTGGGGCCAACGTCCTGACTTTC
few	.	TRBV4-3	TRBJ1-1	CASSQDLRGDTEAFF	TGCGCCAGCAGCCAAGATCTTAGGGGGGACACTGAAGCTTTCTTT